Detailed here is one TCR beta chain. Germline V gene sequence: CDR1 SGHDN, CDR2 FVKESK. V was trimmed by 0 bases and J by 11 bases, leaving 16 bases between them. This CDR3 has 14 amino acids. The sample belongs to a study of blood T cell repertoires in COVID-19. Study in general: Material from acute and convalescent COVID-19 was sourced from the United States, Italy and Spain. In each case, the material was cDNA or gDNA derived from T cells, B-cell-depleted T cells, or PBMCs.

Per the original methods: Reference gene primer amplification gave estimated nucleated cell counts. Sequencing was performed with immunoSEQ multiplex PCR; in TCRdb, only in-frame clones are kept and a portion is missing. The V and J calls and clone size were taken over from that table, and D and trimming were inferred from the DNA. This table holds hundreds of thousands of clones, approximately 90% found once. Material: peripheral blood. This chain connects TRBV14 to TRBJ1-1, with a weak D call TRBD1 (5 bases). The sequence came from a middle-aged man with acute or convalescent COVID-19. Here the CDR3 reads CASSQDRHLSGAFF. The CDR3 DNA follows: TGTGCCAGCAGCCAAGATCGACATTTATCAGGGGCTTTCTTT.